This TCR beta chain was recorded in a study of blood T cell repertoires in COVID-19. Study-wide background: Samples representing acute and convalescent COVID-19 were sourced from the United States, Italy and Spain.

There are 12 residues in the CDR3. In germline, CDR1 is LNHDA, CDR2 SQIVND (reference sequence). After removal of 4 bases from V and 9 bases from J, the junction contained 4 bases not matched to a gene. Produced via immunoSEQ multiplex PCR; TCRdb's table is partial and in-frame only. Of more than 200,000 clones in the sample, 87% were seen once. The source is a woman under 40 with acute COVID-19. The sample comprised PBMCs or T cells enriched from blood (not recorded which). The chain carries TRBV19 and TRBJ2-7, with 9 bases aligning to TRBD1. For the CDR3, the DNA is TGTGCCAGTAGTAGAGGACAGGGGAGGCAGTACTTC. This gives the protein CASSRGQGRQYF.